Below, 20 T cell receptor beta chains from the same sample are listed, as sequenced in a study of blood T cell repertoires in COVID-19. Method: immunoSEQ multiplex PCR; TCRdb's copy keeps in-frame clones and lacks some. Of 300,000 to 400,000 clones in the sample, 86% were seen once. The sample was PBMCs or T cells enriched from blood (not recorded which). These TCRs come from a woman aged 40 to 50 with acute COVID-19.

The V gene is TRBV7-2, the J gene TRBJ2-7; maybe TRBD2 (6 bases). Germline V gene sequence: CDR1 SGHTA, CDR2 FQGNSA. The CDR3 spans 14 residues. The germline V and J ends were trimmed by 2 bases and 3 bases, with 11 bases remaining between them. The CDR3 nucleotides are TGTGCCAGCAGCTTATCTGGAGGGATCTACGAGCAGTACTTC. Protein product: CASSLSGGIYEQYF.

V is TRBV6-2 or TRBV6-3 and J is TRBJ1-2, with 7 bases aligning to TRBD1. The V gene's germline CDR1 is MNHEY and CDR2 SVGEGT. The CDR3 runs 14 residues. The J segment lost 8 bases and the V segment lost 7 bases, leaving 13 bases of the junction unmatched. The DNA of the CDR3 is TGTGCCAGCAACCCAACTCCGGGACAGCGGGGCTACACCTTC. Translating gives CASNPTPGQRGYTF.

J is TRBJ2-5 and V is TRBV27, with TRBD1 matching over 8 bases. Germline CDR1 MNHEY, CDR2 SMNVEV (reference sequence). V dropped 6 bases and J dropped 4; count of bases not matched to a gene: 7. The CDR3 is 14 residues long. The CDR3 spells CASRRGQGGETQYF. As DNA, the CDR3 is TGTGCCAGCAGGCGTGGACAGGGTGGAGAGACCCAGTACTTC.

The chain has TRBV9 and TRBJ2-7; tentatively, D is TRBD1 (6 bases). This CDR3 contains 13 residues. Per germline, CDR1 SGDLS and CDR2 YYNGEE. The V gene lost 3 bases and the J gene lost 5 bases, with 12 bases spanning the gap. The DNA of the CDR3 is TGTGCCAGCAGCGGTCCCAGGGGCCACGAGCAGTACTTC. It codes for CASSGPRGHEQYF.

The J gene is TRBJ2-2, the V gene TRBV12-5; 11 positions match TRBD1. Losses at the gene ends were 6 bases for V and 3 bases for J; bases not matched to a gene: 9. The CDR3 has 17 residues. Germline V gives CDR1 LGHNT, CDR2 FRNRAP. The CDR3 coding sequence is TGTGCTAGTGGGGTCGGACAGGGGGCGCCTTACACCGGGGAGCTGTTTTTT. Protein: CASGVGQGAPYTGELFF.

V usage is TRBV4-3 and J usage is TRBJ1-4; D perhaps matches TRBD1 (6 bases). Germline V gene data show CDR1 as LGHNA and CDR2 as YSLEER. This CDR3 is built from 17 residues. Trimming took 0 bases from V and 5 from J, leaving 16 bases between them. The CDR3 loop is CASSQDYRTERNEKLFF. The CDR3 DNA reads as TGCGCCAGCAGCCAAGACTACAGGACAGAACGGAATGAAAAACTGTTTTTT.

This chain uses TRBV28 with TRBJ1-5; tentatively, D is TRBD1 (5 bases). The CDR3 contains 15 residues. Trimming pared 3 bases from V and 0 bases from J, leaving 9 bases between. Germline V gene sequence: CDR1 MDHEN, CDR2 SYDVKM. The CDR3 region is CASSFQGVSNQPQHF. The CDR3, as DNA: TGTGCCAGCAGTTTCCAAGGGGTTAGCAATCAGCCCCAGCATTTT.

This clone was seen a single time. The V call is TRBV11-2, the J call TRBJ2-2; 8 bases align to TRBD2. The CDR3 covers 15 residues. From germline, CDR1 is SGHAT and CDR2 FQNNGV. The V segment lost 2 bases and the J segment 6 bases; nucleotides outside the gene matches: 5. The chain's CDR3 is CASSLTGGPSGELFF. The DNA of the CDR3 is TGTGCCAGCAGCTTAACGGGGGGGCCGTCCGGGGAGCTGTTTTTT.

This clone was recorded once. The CDR3 sequence: CASSSQGALGGEQYF. The DNA of the CDR3 is TGTGCCAGCAGCTCACAGGGGGCGCTTGGTGGCGAGCAGTACTTC. This rearrangement joins TRBV7-6 to TRBJ2-7; 9 bases match TRBD1. CDR3 size: 15 residues. V shed 4 bases, J shed 6 bases, and the junction held 10 bases outside the gene matches. Germline V gene sequence: CDR1 SGHVS, CDR2 FNYEAQ. Full variable domain (missing parts from reference TRBV7-6 and TRBJ2-7): GAGVSQSPRYKVTKRGQDVALRCDPISGHVSLYWYRQALGQGPEFLTYFNYEAQQDKSGLPNDRFSAERPEGSISTLTIQRTEQRDSAMYRCASSSQGALGGEQYFGPGTRLTVT.

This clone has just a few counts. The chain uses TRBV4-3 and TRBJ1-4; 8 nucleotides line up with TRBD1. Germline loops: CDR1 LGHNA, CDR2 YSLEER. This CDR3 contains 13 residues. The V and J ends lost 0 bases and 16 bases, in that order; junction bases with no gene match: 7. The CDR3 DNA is TGCGCCAGCAGCCAAGATAGAGGACAGGGTCCGTTTTTT. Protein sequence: CASSQDRGQGPFF.

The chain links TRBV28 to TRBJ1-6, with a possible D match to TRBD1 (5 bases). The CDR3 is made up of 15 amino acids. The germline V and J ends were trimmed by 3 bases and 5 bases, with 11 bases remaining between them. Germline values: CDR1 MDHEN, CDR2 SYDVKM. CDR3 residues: CASSFSSRDNSPLHF. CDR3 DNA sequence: TGTGCCAGCAGTTTTTCCTCCAGGGATAATTCACCCCTCCACTTT.

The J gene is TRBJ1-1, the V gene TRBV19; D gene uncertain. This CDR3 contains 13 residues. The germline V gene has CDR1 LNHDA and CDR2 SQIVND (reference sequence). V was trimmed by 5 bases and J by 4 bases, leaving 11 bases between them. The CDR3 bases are TGTGCCAGTAGTTCAGAGGCCCCCACTGAAGCTTTCTTT. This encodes CASSSEAPTEAFF.

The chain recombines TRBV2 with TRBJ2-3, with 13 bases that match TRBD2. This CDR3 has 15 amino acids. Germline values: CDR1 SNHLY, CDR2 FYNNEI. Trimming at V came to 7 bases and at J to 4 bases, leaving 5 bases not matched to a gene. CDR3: CASNLGLAGPDTQYF. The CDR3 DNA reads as TGTGCCAGCAACTTGGGACTAGCGGGGCCAGATACGCAGTATTTT. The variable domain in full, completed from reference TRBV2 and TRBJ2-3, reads EPEVTQTPSHQVTQMGQEVILRCVPISNHLYFYWYRQILGQKVEFLVSFYNNEISEKSEIFDDQFSVERPDGSNFTLKIRSTKLEDSAMYFCASNLGLAGPDTQYFGPGTRLTVL.

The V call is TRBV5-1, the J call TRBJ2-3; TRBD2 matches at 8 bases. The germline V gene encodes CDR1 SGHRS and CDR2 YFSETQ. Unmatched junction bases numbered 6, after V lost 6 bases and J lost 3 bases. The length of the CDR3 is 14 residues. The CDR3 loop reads CASTRGGRTDTQYF. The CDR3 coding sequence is TGCGCCAGCACCCGGGGGGGCCGGACAGATACGCAGTATTTT.

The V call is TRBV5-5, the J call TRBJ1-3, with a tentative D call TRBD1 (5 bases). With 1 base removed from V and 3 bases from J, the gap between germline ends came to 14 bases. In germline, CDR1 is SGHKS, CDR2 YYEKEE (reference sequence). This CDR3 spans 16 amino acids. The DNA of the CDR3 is TGTGCCAGCAGCTTGTTATCAGGGATAGGTGGAAACACCATATATTTT. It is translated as CASSLLSGIGGNTIYF.

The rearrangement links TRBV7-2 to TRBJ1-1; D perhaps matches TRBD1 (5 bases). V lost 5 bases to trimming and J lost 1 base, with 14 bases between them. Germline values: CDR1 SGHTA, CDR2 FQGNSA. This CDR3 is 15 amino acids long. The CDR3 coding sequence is TGTGCCAGCAGCCCAAAAGCCAGGGCGAACACTGAAGCTTTCTTT. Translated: CASSPKARANTEAFF.

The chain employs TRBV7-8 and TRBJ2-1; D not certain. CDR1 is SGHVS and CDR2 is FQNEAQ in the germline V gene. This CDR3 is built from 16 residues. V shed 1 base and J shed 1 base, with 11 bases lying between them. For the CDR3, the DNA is TGTGCCAGCAGCTTAGTGTCAGGTTGGTCCTACAATGAGCAGTTCTTC. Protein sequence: CASSLVSGWSYNEQFF.

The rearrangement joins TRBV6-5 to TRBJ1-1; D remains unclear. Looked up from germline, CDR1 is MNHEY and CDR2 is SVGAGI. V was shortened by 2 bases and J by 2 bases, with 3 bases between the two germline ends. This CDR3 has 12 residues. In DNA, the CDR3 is TGTGCCAGCAGTTACCCTAACACTGAAGCTTTCTTT. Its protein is CASSYPNTEAFF.

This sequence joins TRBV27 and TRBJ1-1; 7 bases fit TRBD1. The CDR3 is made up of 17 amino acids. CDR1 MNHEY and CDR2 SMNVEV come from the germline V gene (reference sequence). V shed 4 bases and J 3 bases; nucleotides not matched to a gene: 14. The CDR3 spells CASSSSHWTGDDTEAFF. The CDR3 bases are TGTGCCAGCAGTTCCTCACACTGGACAGGAGATGACACTGAAGCTTTCTTT.

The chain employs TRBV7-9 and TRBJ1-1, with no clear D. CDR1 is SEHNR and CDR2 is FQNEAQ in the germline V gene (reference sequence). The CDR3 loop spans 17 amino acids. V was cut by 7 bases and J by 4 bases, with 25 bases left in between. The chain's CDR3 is CASNTQWEHRISTEAFF. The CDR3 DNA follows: TGTGCCAGCAACACCCAATGGGAGCACCGAATCTCCACTGAAGCTTTCTTT.